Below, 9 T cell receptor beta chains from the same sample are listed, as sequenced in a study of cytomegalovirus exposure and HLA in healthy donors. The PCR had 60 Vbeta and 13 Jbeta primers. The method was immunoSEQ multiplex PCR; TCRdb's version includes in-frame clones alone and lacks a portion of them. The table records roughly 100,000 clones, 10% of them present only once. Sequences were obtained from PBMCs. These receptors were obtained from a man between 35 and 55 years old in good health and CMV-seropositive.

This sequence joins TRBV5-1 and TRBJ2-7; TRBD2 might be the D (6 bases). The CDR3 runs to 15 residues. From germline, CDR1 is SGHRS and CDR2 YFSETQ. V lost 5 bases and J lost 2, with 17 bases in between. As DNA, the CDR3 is TGCGCCAGCAGGGAGGGACGCACCCTCCCCTACGAGCAGTACTTC. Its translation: CASREGRTLPYEQYF.

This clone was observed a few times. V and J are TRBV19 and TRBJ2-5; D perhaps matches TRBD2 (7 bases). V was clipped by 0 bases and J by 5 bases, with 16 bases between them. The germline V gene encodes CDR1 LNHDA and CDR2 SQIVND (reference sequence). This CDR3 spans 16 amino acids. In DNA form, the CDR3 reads TGTGCCAGTAGTATAGAGGCCCCTCGGGGGGCCGAGACCCAGTACTTC. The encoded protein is CASSIEAPRGAETQYF. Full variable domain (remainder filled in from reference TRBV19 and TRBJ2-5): DGGITQSPKYLFRKEGQNVTLSCEQNLNHDAMYWYRQDPGQGLRLIYYSQIVNDFQKGDIAEGYSVSREKKESFPLTVTSAQKNPTAFYLCASSIEAPRGAETQYFGPGTRLLVL.

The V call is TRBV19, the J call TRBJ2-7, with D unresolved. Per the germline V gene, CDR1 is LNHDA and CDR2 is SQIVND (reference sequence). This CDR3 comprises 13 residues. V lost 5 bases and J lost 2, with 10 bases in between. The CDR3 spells CASSVTYAYEQYF. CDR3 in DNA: TGTGCCAGTAGTGTCACATATGCCTACGAGCAGTACTTC.

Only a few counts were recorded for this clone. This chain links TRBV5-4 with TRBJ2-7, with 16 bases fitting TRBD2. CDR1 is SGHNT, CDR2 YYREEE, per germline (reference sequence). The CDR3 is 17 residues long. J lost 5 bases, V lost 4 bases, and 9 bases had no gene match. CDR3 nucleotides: TGTGCCAGCAGCACTGGGACTAGCGGGAGGGCCAAAAACGAGCAGTACTTC. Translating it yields CASSTGTSGRAKNEQYF. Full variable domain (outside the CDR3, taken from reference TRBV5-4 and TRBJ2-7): ETGVTQSPTHLIKTRGQQVTLRCSSQSGHNTVSWYQQALGQGPQFIFQYYREEENGRGNFPPRFSGLQFPNYSSELNVNALELDDSALYLCASSTGTSGRAKNEQYFGPGTRLTVT.

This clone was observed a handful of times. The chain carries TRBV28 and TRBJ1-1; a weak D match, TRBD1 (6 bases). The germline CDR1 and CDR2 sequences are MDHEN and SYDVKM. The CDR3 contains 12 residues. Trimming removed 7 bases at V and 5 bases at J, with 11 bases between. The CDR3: CASNRDRTEAFF. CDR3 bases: TGTGCCAGCAACAGGGATCGGACTGAAGCTTTCTTT. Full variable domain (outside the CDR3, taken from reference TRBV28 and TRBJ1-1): DVKVTQSSRYLVKRTGEKVFLECVQDMDHENMFWYRQDPGLGLRLIYFSYDVKMKEKGDIPEGYSVSREKKERFSLILESASTNQTSMYLCASNRDRTEAFFGQGTRLTVV.

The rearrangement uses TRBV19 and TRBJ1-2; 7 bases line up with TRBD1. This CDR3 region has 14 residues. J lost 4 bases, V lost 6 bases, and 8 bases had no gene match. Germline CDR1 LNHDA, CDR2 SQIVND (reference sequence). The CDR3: CASRPDRAFYGYTF. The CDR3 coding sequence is TGTGCCAGTAGACCTGACAGGGCCTTCTATGGCTACACCTTC.

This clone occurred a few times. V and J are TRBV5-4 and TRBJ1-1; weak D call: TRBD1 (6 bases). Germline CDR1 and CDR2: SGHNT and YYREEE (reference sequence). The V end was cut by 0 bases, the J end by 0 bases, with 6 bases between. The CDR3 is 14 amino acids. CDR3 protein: CASSLGQVNTEAFF. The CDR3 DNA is TGTGCCAGCAGCTTGGGACAGGTGAACACTGAAGCTTTCTTT. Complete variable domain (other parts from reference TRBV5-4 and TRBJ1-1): ETGVTQSPTHLIKTRGQQVTLRCSSQSGHNTVSWYQQALGQGPQFIFQYYREEENGRGNFPPRFSGLQFPNYSSELNVNALELDDSALYLCASSLGQVNTEAFFGQGTRLTVV.

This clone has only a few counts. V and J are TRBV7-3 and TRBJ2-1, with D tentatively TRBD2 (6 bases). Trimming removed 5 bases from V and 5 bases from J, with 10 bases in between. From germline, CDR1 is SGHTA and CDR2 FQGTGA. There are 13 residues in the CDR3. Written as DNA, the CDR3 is TGTGCCAGCAGCGCGACTAGTGACAATGAGCAGTTCTTC. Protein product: CASSATSDNEQFF.

CDR3 amino acids: CATTRGGEYEQYF. In nucleotides, the CDR3 is TGTGCCACCACCCGCGGGGGGGAGTACGAGCAGTACTTC. The J gene is TRBJ2-7, the V gene TRBV7-9, with 9 bases fitting TRBD2. Germline assignment: CDR1 SEHNR and CDR2 FQNEAQ (reference sequence). This CDR3 contains 13 residues. J gave up 4 bases and V 10 bases, and 8 bases lay outside the gene matches.